This T cell receptor beta chain was observed in a study of blood T cell repertoires in COVID-19. Study information: From T cells, B-cell-depleted T cells, or PBMCs came the material, which was cDNA or gDNA.

Per the germline V gene, CDR1 is KGHSH and CDR2 is LQKENI. V lost 9 bases to trimming and J lost 2 bases; unmatched junction nucleotides: 4. The CDR3 spans 14 residues. Per the study methods: Nucleated cell number was recorded as an estimate derived from reference gene primer amplification. Produced via immunoSEQ multiplex PCR; TCRdb's table is partial and in-frame only. V, J and clone size are taken as reported in that table, and D and trimming were inferred from the DNA itself. The table has about 180,000 clones, 87% seen once. Individuals aged roughly 18 to 95 years were recruited from roughly 23 US areas. Participants' reported clinical history set cohort assignment.

Specimen: PBMCs or T cells enriched from blood (not recorded which). The sequence came from a human donor with acute COVID-19. The donor label of this sample is uncertain. The J gene is TRBJ2-3, the V gene TRBV18, with 11 bases lining up with TRBD1. The CDR3 loop reads CASSGQGDTDTQYF. In DNA, the CDR3 is TGTGCCAGTTCGGGACAGGGGGACACAGATACGCAGTATTTT.